This T cell receptor beta chain is from a study of blood T cell repertoires in COVID-19. About the study: Both acute and convalescent COVID-19 samples were obtained from the United States, Italy and Spain. T cells, B-cell-depleted T cells, or PBMCs supplied cDNA or gDNA.

This CDR3 has 15 amino acids. Germline assignment: CDR1 SGHDT and CDR2 YYEEEE. V was clipped by 5 bases and J by 5 bases; unmatched bases: 7. This clone has just one count. Original processing methods: Cell counts per sample came from amplifying reference gene primers. TCRdb's copy holds only in-frame clones and misses some; the assay was immunoSEQ multiplex PCR. The V and J calls and clone size are taken from that table; D and trimming were inferred from the DNA. The sample records some 150,000 clones, about 86% being singletons. The TCR originated in a human donor with acute or convalescent COVID-19. The donor label of this sample is uncertain. The V gene is TRBV5-6, the J gene TRBJ2-1, with 10 nucleotides matching TRBD2. Sequenced: peripheral blood. CDR3 amino acids: CASREAGTSDNEQFF. CDR3 in DNA: TGTGCCAGCAGGGAAGCCGGGACTAGCGACAATGAGCAGTTCTTC. Variable domain in full (rest from reference TRBV5-6 and TRBJ2-1): DAGVTQSPTHLIKTRGQQVTLRCSPKSGHDTVSWYQQALGQGPQFIFQYYEEEERQRGNFPDRFSGHQFPNYSSELNVNALLLGDSALYLCASREAGTSDNEQFFGPGTRLTVL.